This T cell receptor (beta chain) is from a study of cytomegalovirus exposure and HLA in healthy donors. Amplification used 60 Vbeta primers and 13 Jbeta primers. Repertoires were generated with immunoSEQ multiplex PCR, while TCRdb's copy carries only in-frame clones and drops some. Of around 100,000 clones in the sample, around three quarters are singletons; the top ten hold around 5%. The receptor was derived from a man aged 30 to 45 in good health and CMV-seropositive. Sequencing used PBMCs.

The CDR3 is CASSDRVSMEAFF. In DNA, the CDR3 is TGTGCCAGTAGTGACCGTGTGTCCATGGAGGCTTTCTTT. The chain couples TRBV19 to TRBJ1-1; D ambiguous. V was trimmed by 5 bases and J by 11 bases, leaving 18 bases between them. CDR3 length equals 13 residues. Looked up from germline, CDR1 is LNHDA and CDR2 is SQIVND (reference sequence).